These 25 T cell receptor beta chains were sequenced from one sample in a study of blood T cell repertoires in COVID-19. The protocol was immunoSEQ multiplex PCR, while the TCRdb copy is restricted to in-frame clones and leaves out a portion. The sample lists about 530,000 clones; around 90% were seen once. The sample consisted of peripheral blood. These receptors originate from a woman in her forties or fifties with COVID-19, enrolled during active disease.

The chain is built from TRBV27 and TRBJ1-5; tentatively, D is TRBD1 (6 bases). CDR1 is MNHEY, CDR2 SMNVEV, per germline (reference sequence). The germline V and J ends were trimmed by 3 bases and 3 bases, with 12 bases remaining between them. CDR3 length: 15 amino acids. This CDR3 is CASSFAGQFNQPQHF. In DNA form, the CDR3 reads TGTGCCAGCAGTTTCGCAGGACAGTTCAATCAGCCCCAGCATTTT.

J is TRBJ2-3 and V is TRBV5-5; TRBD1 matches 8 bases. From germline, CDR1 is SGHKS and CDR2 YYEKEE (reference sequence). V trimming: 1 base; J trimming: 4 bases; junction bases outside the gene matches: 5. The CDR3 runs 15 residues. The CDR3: CASSLLQGVSDTQYF. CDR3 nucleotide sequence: TGTGCCAGCAGCTTGCTACAGGGGGTGTCAGATACGCAGTATTTT. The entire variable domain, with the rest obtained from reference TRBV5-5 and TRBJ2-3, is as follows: DAGVTQSPTHLIKTRGQQVTLRCSPISGHKSVSWYQQVLGQGPQFIFQYYEKEERGRGNFPDRFSARQFPNYSSELNVNALLLGDSALYLCASSLLQGVSDTQYFGPGTRLTVL.

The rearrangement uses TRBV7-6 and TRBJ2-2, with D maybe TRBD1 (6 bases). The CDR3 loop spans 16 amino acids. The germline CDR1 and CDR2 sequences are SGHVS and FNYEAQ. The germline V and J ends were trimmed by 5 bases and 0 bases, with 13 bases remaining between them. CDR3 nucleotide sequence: TGTGCCAGCAGCGTCGGACAGACCTCGAACACCGGGGAGCTGTTTTTT. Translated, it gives CASSVGQTSNTGELFF.

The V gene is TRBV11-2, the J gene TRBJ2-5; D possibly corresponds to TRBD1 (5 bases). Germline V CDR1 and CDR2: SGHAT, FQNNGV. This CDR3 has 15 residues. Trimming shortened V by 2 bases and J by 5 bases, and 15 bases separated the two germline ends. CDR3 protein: CASSLRVDSLETQYF. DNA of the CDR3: TGTGCCAGCAGCTTAAGAGTAGACAGCCTGGAGACCCAGTACTTC.

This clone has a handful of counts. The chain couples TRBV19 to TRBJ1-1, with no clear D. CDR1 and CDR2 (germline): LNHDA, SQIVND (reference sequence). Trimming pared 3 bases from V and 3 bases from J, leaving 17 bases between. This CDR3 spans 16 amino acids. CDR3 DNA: TGTGCCAGTAGTATCCTCGGCCTGGGCCAGGACACTGAAGCTTTCTTT. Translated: CASSILGLGQDTEAFF.

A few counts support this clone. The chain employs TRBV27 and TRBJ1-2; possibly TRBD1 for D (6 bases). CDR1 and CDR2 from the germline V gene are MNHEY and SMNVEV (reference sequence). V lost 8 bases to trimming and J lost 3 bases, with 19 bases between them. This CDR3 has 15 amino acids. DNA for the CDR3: TGTGCCAGCTGGGGGCGTATGGAAAAGGACTATGGCTACACCTTC. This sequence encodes CASWGRMEKDYGYTF.

Here the CDR3 reads CASSPSGHNSPLHF. The CDR3 DNA reads as TGTGCCAGTAGTCCCTCAGGGCATAATTCACCCCTCCACTTT. V and J are TRBV19 and TRBJ1-6; weak D call: TRBD1 (5 bases). CDR3 length: 14 amino acids. Germline V gene lookup returns CDR1 LNHDA and CDR2 SQIVND (reference sequence). V was clipped by 5 bases and J by 5 bases, with 10 bases between them.

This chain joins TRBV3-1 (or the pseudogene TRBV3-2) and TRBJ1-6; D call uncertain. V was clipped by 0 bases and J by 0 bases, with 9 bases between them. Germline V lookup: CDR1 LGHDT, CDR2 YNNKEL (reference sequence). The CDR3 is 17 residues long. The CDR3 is CASSQDYSRSYNSPLHF. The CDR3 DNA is TGTGCCAGCAGCCAAGACTATTCCCGCTCCTATAATTCACCCCTCCACTTT.

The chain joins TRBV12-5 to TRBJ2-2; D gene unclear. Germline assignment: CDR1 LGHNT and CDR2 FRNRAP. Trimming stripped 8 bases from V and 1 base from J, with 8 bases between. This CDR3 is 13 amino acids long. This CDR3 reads CASNELNTGELFF. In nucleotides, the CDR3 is TGTGCTAGTAACGAGCTGAACACCGGGGAGCTGTTTTTT. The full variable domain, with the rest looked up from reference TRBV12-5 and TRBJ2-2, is DARVTQTPRHKVTEMGQEVTMRCQPILGHNTVFWYRQTMMQGLELLAYFRNRAPLDDSGMPKDRFSAEMPDATLATLKIQPSEPRDSAVYFCASNELNTGELFFGEGSRLTVL.

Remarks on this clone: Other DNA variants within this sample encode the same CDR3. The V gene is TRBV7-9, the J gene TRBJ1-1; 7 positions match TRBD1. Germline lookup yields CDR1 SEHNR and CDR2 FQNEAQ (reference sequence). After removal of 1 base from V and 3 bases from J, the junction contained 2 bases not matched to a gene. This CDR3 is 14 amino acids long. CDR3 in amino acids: CASSLVGGYTEAFF. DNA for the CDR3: TGTGCCAGCAGCTTAGTAGGGGGCTACACTGAAGCTTTCTTT. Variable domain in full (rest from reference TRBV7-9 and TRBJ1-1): DTGVSQNPRHKITKRGQNVTFRCDPISEHNRLYWYRQTLGQGPEFLTYFQNEAQLEKSRLLSDRFSAERPKGSFSTLEIQRTEQGDSAMYLCASSLVGGYTEAFFGQGTRLTVV.

CDR3 protein: CASGPRGGTDTQYF. For the CDR3, the DNA is TGTGCTAGTGGTCCTCGGGGGGGCACAGATACGCAGTATTTT. The J gene is TRBJ2-3, the V gene TRBV12-5; 7 bases align to TRBD2. The germline CDR1 and CDR2 sequences are LGHNT and FRNRAP. This CDR3 is 14 amino acids long. With 5 bases clipped from V and 1 base from J, the junction kept 3 bases outside the gene matches.

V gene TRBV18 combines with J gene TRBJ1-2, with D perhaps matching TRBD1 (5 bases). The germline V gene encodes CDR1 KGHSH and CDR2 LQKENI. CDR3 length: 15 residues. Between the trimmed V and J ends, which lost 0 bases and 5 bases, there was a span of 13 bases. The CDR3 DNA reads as TGTGCCAGCTCACCACCGAATGCAAGGGGTTATGGCTACACCTTC. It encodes CASSPPNARGYGYTF. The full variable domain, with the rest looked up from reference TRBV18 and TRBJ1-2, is NAGVMQNPRHLVRRRGQEARLRCSPMKGHSHVYWYRQLPEEGLKFMVYLQKENIIDESGMPKERFSAEFPKEGPSILRIQQVVRGDSAAYFCASSPPNARGYGYTFGSGTRLTVV.

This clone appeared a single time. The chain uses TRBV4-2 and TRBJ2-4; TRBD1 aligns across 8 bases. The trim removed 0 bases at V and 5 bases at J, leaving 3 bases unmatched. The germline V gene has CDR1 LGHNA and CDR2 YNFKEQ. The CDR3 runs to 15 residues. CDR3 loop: CASSQDGGQENIQYF. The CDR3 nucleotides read TGTGCCAGCAGCCAAGATGGGGGACAGGAAAACATTCAGTACTTC.

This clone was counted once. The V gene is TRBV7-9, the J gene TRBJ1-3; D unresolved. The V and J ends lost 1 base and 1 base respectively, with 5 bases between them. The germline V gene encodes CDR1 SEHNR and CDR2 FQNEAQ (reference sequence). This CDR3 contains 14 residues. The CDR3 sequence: CASSLELSGNTIYF. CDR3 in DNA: TGTGCCAGCAGCTTAGAACTATCTGGAAACACCATATATTTT. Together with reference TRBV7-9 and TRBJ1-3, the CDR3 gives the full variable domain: DTGVSQNPRHKITKRGQNVTFRCDPISEHNRLYWYRQTLGQGPEFLTYFQNEAQLEKSRLLSDRFSAERPKGSFSTLEIQRTEQGDSAMYLCASSLELSGNTIYFGEGSWLTVV.

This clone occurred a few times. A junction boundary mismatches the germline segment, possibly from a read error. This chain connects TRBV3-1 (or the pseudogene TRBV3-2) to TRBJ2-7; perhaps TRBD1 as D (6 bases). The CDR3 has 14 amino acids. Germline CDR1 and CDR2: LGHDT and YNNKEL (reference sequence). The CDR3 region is CASTQKGVRYEQYF. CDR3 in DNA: TGTGCCAGCACCCAAAAGGGGGTCCGCTACGAGCAGTACTTC.

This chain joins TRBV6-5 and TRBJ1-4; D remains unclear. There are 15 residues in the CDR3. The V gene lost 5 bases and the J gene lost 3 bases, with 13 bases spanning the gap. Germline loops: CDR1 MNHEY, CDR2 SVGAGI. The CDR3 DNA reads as TGTGCCAGCAGTCCCGCGGCAGTAGCTAATGAAAAACTGTTTTTT. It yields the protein CASSPAAVANEKLFF.

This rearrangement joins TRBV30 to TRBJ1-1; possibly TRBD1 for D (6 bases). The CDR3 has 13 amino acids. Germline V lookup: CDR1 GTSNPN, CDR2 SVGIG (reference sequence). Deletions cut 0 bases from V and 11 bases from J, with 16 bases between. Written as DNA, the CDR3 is TGTGCCTGGAGTGTAGGGGGGGCGGCAGCGGCTTTCTTT. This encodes CAWSVGGAAAAFF.

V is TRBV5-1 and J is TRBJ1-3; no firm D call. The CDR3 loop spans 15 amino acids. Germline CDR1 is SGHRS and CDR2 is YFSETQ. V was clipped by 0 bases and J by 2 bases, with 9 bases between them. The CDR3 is CASSLAGFPGNTIYF. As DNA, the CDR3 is TGCGCCAGCAGCTTGGCGGGGTTCCCTGGAAACACCATATATTTT.

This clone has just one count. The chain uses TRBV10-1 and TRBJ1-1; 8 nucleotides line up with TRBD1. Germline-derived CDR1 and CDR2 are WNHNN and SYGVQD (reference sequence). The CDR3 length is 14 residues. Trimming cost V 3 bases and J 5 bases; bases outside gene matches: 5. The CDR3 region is CASSEGQGRTEAFF. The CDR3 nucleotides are TGCGCCAGCAGTGAAGGACAGGGTCGGACTGAAGCTTTCTTT.

The CDR3 reads CASSEFGRGLPEAFF. CDR3 DNA: TGCGCCAGCAGTGAGTTTGGACGGGGTTTACCTGAAGCTTTCTTT. This chain joins TRBV10-2 and TRBJ1-1; unclear D gene. The germline V gene has CDR1 WSHSY and CDR2 SAAADI. The CDR3 covers 15 residues. Between the trimmed V and J ends, which lost 1 base and 6 bases, there was a span of 15 bases.

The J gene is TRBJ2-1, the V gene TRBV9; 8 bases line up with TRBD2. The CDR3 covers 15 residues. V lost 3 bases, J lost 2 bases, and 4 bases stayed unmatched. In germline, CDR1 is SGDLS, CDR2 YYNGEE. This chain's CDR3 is CASSAGLAAYNEQFF. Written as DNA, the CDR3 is TGTGCCAGCAGCGCCGGACTAGCCGCCTACAATGAGCAGTTCTTC.

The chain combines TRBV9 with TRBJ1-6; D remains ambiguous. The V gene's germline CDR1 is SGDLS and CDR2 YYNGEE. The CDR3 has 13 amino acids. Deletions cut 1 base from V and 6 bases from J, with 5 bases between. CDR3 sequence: CASSVLSNSPLHF. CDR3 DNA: TGTGCCAGCAGCGTATTGAGTAATTCACCCCTCCACTTT.

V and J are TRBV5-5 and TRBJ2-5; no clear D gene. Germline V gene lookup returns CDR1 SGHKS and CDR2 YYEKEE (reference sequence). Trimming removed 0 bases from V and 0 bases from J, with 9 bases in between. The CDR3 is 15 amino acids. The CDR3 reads CASSLGLANQETQYF. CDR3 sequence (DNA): TGTGCCAGCAGCTTGGGACTTGCCAACCAAGAGACCCAGTACTTC.

CDR3 loop: CASSGDYTTDTQYF. CDR3 DNA: TGTGCCAGCAGTGGGGACTACACCACAGATACGCAGTATTTT. The V and J genes are TRBV2 and TRBJ2-3; 7 bases line up with TRBD2. Trimming cost V 4 bases and J 2 bases; bases outside gene matches: 3. The length of the CDR3 is 14 residues. The V gene's germline CDR1 is SNHLY and CDR2 FYNNEI.

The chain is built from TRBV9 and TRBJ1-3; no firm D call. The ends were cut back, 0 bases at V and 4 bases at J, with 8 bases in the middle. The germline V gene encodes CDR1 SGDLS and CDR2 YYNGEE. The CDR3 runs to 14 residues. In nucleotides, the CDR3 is TGTGCCAGCAGCGTAGACGGGTCCGGAAACACCATATATTTT. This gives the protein CASSVDGSGNTIYF.